This TCR beta chain comes out of a study of shared clonotypes between healthy human individuals. Overall study: Aged 18 to 49, the donors were a couple of women and three men.

Notes on the study in general: On the whole, naive subsets had larger estimated richness than memory subsets had.

V lost 5 bases and J 5 bases, leaving 12 bases between the germline ends. There are 13 residues in the CDR3. Germline V gives CDR1 SGHKS, CDR2 YYEKEE (reference sequence). Points on this clone: Antigen specificity is unknown.

This table comes from immunoSEQ multiplex PCR, and its TCRdb copy is limited to in-frame clones, with some not included. The table has millions of clones, roughly 94% seen once. Sequencing input: naive CD4+ T cells sorted from blood. Documented subset: CD45RA+ positively selected. The source is a young man in good health. The chain has TRBV5-5 and TRBJ2-3; a possible D gene is TRBD2 (6 bases). CDR3 nucleotide sequence: TGTGCCAGCAGGGCTAGCGCTGGAGATACGCAGTATTTT. Amino acid sequence: CASRASAGDTQYF. The variable domain in full, completed from reference TRBV5-5 and TRBJ2-3, reads DAGVTQSPTHLIKTRGQQVTLRCSPISGHKSVSWYQQVLGQGPQFIFQYYEKEERGRGNFPDRFSARQFPNYSSELNVNALLLGDSALYLCASRASAGDTQYFGPGTRLTVL.